This entry features one T cell receptor beta chain sequence. What it binds is unknown. This CDR3 is 15 amino acids long. The germline V and J ends were trimmed by 3 bases and 2 bases, with 13 bases remaining between them. CDR1 LNHDA and CDR2 SQIVND come from the germline V gene (reference sequence). The sample belongs to a study of cytomegalovirus exposure and HLA in healthy donors. Study-wide background: Unique TCRs numbering around 80 million, obtained from HLA-typed donors, made up an early data release. General study results and limits: Later, an analysis showed that TCR beta chains associated with HLA were more clonally expanded than others that were equally common.

Primers included in the PCR were 60 Vbeta and 13 Jbeta primers. Repertoires were generated with immunoSEQ multiplex PCR, while TCRdb's copy carries only in-frame clones and drops some. This table holds 95,000 to 100,000 clones, 75% found once. The TCR sequence derives from a man in his forties or fifties in good health and CMV-seronegative. This chain links TRBV19 with TRBJ1-1, with D possibly TRBD1 on 6 matching bases. The sample was PBMCs. The CDR3 DNA sequence: TGTGCCAGTAGTATTACTCCAGGGGCCAACACTGAAGCTTTCTTT. Its protein product is CASSITPGANTEAFF.